This TCR beta chain appears in the sequencing data of a study of cytomegalovirus exposure and HLA in healthy donors (dated by TCRdb to about 2017). General notes on the study: In an earlier analysis of fewer than 750 of the donors, roughly 300 Gb of sequence data and 100 million or so unique TCR beta sequences from about 190 million T cells were reported. Every repertoire in the discovery cohort had been generated on one and the same sequencing platform. An earlier analysis of several hundred of the donors applied high-throughput TCR beta sequencing to assess whether each TCR beta V gene segment acted as functional or pseudogenic. A separate validation cohort of over 95 different subjects was used in addition to the approximately 640-subject first cohort. Across around 400 genotyped donors of the cohort, an average of roughly 250,000 unique TCR beta nucleotide sequences per donor were sequenced, and 15% to 20% of those sequences were non-productive. Class I and class II HLA loci were covered by the typing at four-digit resolution. The number of donors typed differed by locus, with about 629-640 for A, B, C, DRB1 and DQB1, more than 500 for DQA1, over 600 for DPA1, and 472 for DPB1. Among the approximately 420 genotyped donors, around 81% belonged to the genetic ancestry cluster associated with self-reported Caucasian donors. An early release that covered about 600 HLA-typed donors contained about 290 gigabases of sequencing data and 85 million to 100 million unique TCR sequences. The T cell repertoires of under 750 subjects were profiled by immunosequencing and related to cytomegalovirus serostatus. A later genetic analysis used genome-wide SNP genotypes for about three fifths of the 666 donors, treating that subset as a discovery cohort. A few DR-DQ haplotypes were treated as single units for association and clustering because of strong linkage in the cohort. The later analysis used no new phenotypic data to find candidate immune exposures, relying instead on TCR beta sequences and their occurrence across donors. To study patterns of TCR occurrence, a later analysis re-analyzed previously published TCR beta repertoires from just over 650 donors and added high-resolution HLA genotyping. Donor age, sex, ethnicity and CMV serostatus were collected together with the repertoire data. The study aimed to test whether signatures of past pathogen exposure could be identified by cataloging public T cell receptors. To predict cytomegalovirus infection status, the study brought together high-throughput TCR immunosequencing, statistical association of individual TCRs with disease status, and machine learning.

General findings and caveats noted by the study authors: In a later analysis, around 17,000 TCR beta sequences were associated with specific HLA alleles at a false discovery rate of 0.05. In an earlier analysis of more than 450 of the donors, most TCR beta V segments were observed in productive rearrangements about 87% or about 30% of the time, broadly matching IMGT annotations. The earlier analysis of 587 of the donors excluded 15 to 20 rarely observed V segments, including chromosome 9 orphons, because counts were too low. For the cohort, immune exposure information was limited to CMV serostatus. In a later analysis, most CMV-associated TCR beta chains were found to appear HLA-restricted, with HLA associations seemingly driven largely by CMV exposure. According to the authors, the approach could potentially be generalized to other disease states and immunological phenotypes. Some IMGT-functional V segments, including TRBV6-2 and TRBV6-3, could not be told apart with the 87-base-pair reads, so those segments were excluded. V-gene and J-gene trimming of TCR beta chains was associated with a missense DCLRE1C variant in a later genetic analysis, and the association was replicated in an independent cohort. A later genetic analysis reported fewer N-insertions in productive TCRs among donors in an Asian-associated ancestry cluster than the approximately 700-donor mean. Because HLA typing was unavailable for some donors at each locus, only the typed subset was used in association tests. Linkage disequilibrium might explain the correlated functional status among segregating V segments, but an unknown experimental factor could not be ruled out. A later analysis found that TCR association rates varied across HLA loci, with DRB1 alleles showing the most associated TCRs and HLA-C alleles the fewest. The classifier was reported to diagnose cytomegalovirus status with high specificity and sensitivity in both the original and validation cohorts. The presence/absence analyses assumed that sequencing depth was roughly uniform across donors, and that assumption may not be true. Most TCR sequences were seen in very few donors, while some public TCRs were found in many individuals. Three of the identified cytomegalovirus-associated TCR beta chains were confirmed in vitro to be specific for cytomegalovirus antigens. This cohort had only TCR beta chains sequenced, and the lack of alpha or paired-chain data limited which features could be detected. When HLA alleles, especially DR and DQ, strongly co-occurred, attributing TCR associations to individual alleles was difficult. In a later analysis, several top co-occurrence clusters were reported to appear linked to parvovirus B19, influenza, CMV and Epstein-Barr virus. A cluster of highly shared sequence variants was judged likely to be a technical artifact of the sequencing pipeline. The study gave a list of some 150 TCR beta chains associated with cytomegalovirus. In a later analysis, HLA-associated TCR beta chains were found to be more clonally expanded and to have lower generation probabilities than equally common non-associated chains. A further reported finding was that TCR beta sequences accurately predicted the HLA-A and HLA-B alleles for most subjects in the first cohort.

This clone was counted once. Its antigen remains undetermined. Per-base quality was not reported, and no clone a single base away is much larger than it. Libraries were constructed by the immunoSEQ multiplex PCR assay. For the multiplex PCR, a mixture combining 60 forward primers for TCR Vbeta segments and 13 reverse primers for TCR Jbeta segments was used. Amplification of the CDR3 region of rearranged TCR beta genes was performed with a multiplex PCR assay on genomic DNA. On the Illumina HiSeq System, the amplified TCR beta libraries were sequenced as 87-base-pair reads. The original pipeline was this. In a later analysis, tens of millions of unique TCR beta chains were counted across the approximately 640 repertoires, and about 10 million of these chains were shared by at least two donors. Raw reads were error-corrected and collapsed into unique sequences with a nearest-neighbor algorithm that merged closely related sequences to remove PCR and sequencing errors. Alignment of CDR3 sequences to IMGT reference sequences was used to assign V, D and J gene segments. For a sequence to be retained, a match of at least six nucleotides was required to both a V gene segment and a J gene segment. A rearrangement was called productive if the CDR3 had no stop codons and remained in frame with V and J, and every other rearrangement was called non-productive. CDR3 was defined according to IMGT convention as the region running from the second conserved V-encoded cysteine to the conserved J-encoded phenylalanine. Sequences without an unambiguous match to a single V gene segment were excluded from the earlier analysis of 450 to 650 of the donors. An earlier analysis of 550 to 650 of the donors classified V segments as functional when productive rearrangements were above 56.7% and as segregating when the standard deviation between donors was above 5%. A statistical classification framework was built for diagnosing cytomegalovirus status from the catalog of TCR beta chain sequences. In a later analysis, V and J genes were assigned by comparing TCR nucleotide sequences against IMGT/GENE-DB human TR gene sequences. A later analysis assigned CDR3 sequences and most-parsimonious VDJ recombination scenarios with the TCRdist pipeline. In a later analysis, each TCR beta chain was defined by its CDR3 amino acid sequence together with its V-gene family, and reads without a unique V-gene family were excluded. A later analysis removed 500 to 600 highly shared, low-generation-probability nucleotide sequences to deal with suspected cross-contamination and a sequencing artifact. A later analysis calculated a clonal expansion index for each public chain from normalized within-repertoire ranks of inferred template counts. Generation probabilities in a later analysis came from a VDJ recombination model fitted to out-of-frame rearrangements, and those results were checked against IGoR. In a later analysis, hypergeometric tests were used to score TCR-TCR, TCR-HLA and TCR-CMV co-occurrence, with a repertoire-size bias correction applied to TCR pairs. False discovery rates were estimated in a later analysis by permuting HLA or CMV assignments 20 times. A later analysis grouped co-occurring TCRs with DBSCAN, adding TCRdist sequence similarity when clustering within HLA-allele-positive subsets. Repertoires with fewer than 30,000 or more than 120,000 public chains were left out of co-occurrence clustering, as were four to six repertoires with anomalous nucleotide sharing. Held by TCRdb, this immuneACCESS table contains in-frame sequences only and omits some clones. Under half of the omission traces to an unresolved V gene where checked; the cause of the rest is unknown. The DNA was the basis for D and trimming; V, J and clone size are from that table. The sample profile shows some 99,000 clones; around 73% of them were found once. Less than 1.5% of the sample rests with the top ten.

The cohort consisted of fewer than 700 healthy bone marrow donors. At the time of sampling, every cohort member was nominally healthy, though immune exposures that went unrecorded were likely present. The donor was CMV seronegative and belonged to the group of 350 or so seronegative cohort members. Every donor gave a peripheral blood sample, and the peripheral blood mononuclear cells from that sample were used for TCR beta sequencing. Genomic DNA extraction from the blood cell samples was performed with the Qiagen DNeasy Blood Extraction Kit. The CDR3 runs 15 amino acids, cysteine and phenylalanine included. The retained sequence is limited to the CDR3, 45 bases, with the frame set at the first base. The germline V gene provides CDR1 MNHNS and CDR2 SASEGT. V gives up 1 base and J gives up 6 bases, and the segment between their germline ends measures 12 bases.

The TCR sequence derives from a female donor in good health and CMV-seronegative. Sequencing was carried out using PBMCs. This chain is built from TRBV6-1 and TRBJ2-2, with TRBD2 perhaps the D gene, on 6 matching bases. The CDR3 loop reads CASSEDGGRAGELFF. The nucleotide sequence is TGTGCCAGCAGTGAAGACGGGGGAAGGGCCGGGGAGCTGTTTTTT.